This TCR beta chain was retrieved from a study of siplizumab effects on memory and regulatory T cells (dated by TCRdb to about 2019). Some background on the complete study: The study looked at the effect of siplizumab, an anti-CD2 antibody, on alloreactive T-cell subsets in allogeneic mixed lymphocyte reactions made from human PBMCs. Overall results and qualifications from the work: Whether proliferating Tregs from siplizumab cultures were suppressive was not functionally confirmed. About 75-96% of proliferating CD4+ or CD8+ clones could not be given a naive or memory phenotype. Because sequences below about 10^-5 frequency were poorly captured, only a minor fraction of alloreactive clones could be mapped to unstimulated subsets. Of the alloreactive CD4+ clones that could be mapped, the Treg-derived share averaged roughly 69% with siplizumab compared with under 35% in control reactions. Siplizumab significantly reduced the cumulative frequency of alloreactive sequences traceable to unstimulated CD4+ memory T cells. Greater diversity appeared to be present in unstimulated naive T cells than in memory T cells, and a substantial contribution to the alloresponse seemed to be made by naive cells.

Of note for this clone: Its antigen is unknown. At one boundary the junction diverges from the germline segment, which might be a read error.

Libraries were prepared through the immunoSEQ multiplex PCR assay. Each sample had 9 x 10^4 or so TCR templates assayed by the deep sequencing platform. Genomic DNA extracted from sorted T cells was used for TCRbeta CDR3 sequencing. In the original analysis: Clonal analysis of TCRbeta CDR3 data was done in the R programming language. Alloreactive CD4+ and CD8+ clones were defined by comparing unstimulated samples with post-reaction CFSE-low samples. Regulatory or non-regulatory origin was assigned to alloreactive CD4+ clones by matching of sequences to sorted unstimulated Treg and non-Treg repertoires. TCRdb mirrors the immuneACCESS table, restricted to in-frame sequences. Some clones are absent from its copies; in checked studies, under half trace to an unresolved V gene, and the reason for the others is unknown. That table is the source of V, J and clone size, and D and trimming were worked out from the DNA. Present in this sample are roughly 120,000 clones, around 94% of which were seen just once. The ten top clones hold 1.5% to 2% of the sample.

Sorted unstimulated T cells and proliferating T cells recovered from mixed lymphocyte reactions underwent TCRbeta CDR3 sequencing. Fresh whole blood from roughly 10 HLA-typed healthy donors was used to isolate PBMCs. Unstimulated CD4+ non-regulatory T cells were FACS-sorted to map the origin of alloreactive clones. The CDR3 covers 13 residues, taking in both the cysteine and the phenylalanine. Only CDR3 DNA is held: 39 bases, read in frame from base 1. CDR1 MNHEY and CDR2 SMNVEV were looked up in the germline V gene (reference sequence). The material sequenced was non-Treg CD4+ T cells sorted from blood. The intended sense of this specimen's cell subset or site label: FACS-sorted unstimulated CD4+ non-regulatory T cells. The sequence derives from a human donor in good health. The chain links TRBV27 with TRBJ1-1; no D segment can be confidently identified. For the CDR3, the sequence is CASSLQENTKAFF. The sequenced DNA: TGTGCCAGCAGTTTACAGGAGAACACTAAAGCTTTCTTT.